The TCR beta chain described here comes from a study of T cell repertoires in cytomegalovirus infection. Each CDR3 protein gets one entry after TCRdb re-called the reads with MiXCR. The sample shows approximately 70,000 distinct CDR3 sequences, 22% of them seen only once. The V gene lost 7 bases and the J gene lost 5 bases, with 11 bases spanning the gap. The CDR3 is made up of 12 amino acids. Comment on this clonotype: What it recognizes is unknown.

The rearrangement uses TRBV12-3 or TRBV12-4 and TRBJ1-1; D gene uncertain. Specimen: PBMCs, sequenced either directly or after in vitro stimulation (not recorded which). The source is a human donor in good health (CMV status not recorded). Some clones in this sample may be carry-over from other donors' samples. The CDR3 sequence is CASTWTGTEAFF. The CDR3 DNA reads TGTGCCAGCACCTGGACGGGGACTGAAGCTTTCTTT.